One sample yielded the 4 T cell receptor beta chains listed below, sequenced in a study of cytomegalovirus exposure and HLA in healthy donors. PCR employed 60 Vbeta and 13 Jbeta primers. Assay used: immunoSEQ multiplex PCR; TCRdb lists only in-frame clones, some missing. The sample yields 150,000 or so clones, 70% to 90% seen once. Sequencing was done on a sample of PBMCs. The source is a man younger than 35 in good health and CMV-seropositive.

This clone was found a few times. This sequence joins TRBV7-9 and TRBJ2-7, with 10 bases lining up with TRBD2. This CDR3 contains 18 residues. Trimming removed 5 bases from V and 3 bases from J; junction bases left unmatched: 16. In germline, CDR1 is SEHNR, CDR2 FQNEAQ (reference sequence). CDR3 amino acids: CASSMGRGRSGGVYEQYF. The CDR3 DNA is TGTGCCAGCAGCATGGGCAGGGGGCGCAGCGGGGGGGTCTACGAGCAGTACTTC.

The chain recombines TRBV10-3 with TRBJ2-7; possibly TRBD2 for D (6 bases). This CDR3 comprises 13 residues. The V gene lost 4 bases and the J gene lost 4 bases, with 11 bases spanning the gap. Germline V gene data show CDR1 as ENHRY and CDR2 as SYGVKD. CDR3 bases: TGTGCCATCAGTGTACTAGCAGAGTACGAGCAGTACTTC. It translates to CAISVLAEYEQYF.

This chain links TRBV5-1 with TRBJ1-4, with D maybe TRBD1 (5 bases). Trimming took off 0 bases at V and 5 bases at J, with 5 bases between the two ends. The CDR3 is 13 amino acids. CDR1 and CDR2 from the germline V gene are SGHRS and YFSETQ. The CDR3 is CASSLGQNEKLFF. In DNA, the CDR3 is TGCGCCAGCAGCTTGGGACAGAATGAAAAACTGTTTTTT.

The chain recombines TRBV6-6 with TRBJ1-2; a possible D gene is TRBD1 (6 bases). Germline V gene sequence: CDR1 MNHNY, CDR2 SVGAGI (reference sequence). The CDR3 is 15 residues long. V was shortened by 0 bases and J by 7 bases, with 15 bases between the two germline ends. The CDR3 DNA reads as TGTGCCAGCAGTTACTCCGTTGGGGGCCAGTCTGGCTACACCTTC. Amino acid sequence: CASSYSVGGQSGYTF.